This paragraph reports one T cell receptor beta chain. Its antigen is currently unknown. This record comes from a study of OX40 agonist ivuxolimab in advanced cancers. Study-wide findings and caveats: Relative to CD4+ cells, CD8+ T cells on average had more expanded clones. Low normalized T-cell clonal expansion also characterized some of the nonresponders.

CDR1 MNHEY and CDR2 SVGAGI come from the germline V gene. CDR3 size: 14 residues. Generated by immunoSEQ multiplex PCR, the TCRdb table keeps only in-frame clones and is missing some. Among more than 95,000 clones listed, 92% were seen once. The material sequenced was CD4+ or CD8+ T cells sorted from blood, taken in a trial of the OX40 agonist ivuxolimab. This TCR was sampled from an adult with an advanced solid tumor such as melanoma, head and neck, liver or kidney cancer. The chain links TRBV6-5 to TRBJ2-5; 7 bases are shared with TRBD1. The J call may be faulty, since TRBJ2-7 better matches the DNA end. CDR3 loop: CASSFQGDQYEQYF. The CDR3 DNA reads as TGTGCCAGCAGCTTTCAGGGGGACCAATACGAGCAGTACTTC.